The rows below give T cell receptor beta chains drawn from one sample of a study of blood T cell repertoires in COVID-19. Produced via immunoSEQ multiplex PCR; TCRdb's table is partial and in-frame only. The repertoire holds more than 150,000 clones, roughly 87% seen once, with 2% to 2.5% in the top ten. Sequencing input: PBMCs or T cells enriched from blood (not recorded which). The receptor set was obtained from a woman in her 30s who had recovered from COVID-19. CDR3s include the opening cysteine and the closing phenylalanine or tryptophan. D genes are given only for firm matches. The listing skips clone size in some rows; elsewhere it reads once, few, many or a size class.

v_call,d_call,cdr3_length,clone_size,j_call,cdr3_aa,cdr3_nt
TRBV4-3,-,15,-,TRBJ1-2,CASSPTIKGMDGYTF,TGCGCCAGCAGCCCTACTATTAAGGGGATGGATGGCTACACCTTC
TRBV20-1,TRBD2,11,-,TRBJ2-7,CSVAGAYEQYF,TGCAGCGTAGCGGGGGCCTACGAGCAGTACTTC
TRBV6-2/TRBV6-3,-,13,-,TRBJ2-7,CASSYLPAVEQYF,TGTGCCAGCAGTTACCTCCCCGCGGTTGAGCAGTACTTC
TRBV4-2,TRBD1,15,-,TRBJ1-2,CASSHDWGQGSGYTF,TGTGCCAGCAGCCACGACTGGGGACAGGGGTCTGGCTACACCTTC
TRBV5-1,TRBD1,15,-,TRBJ1-2,CASTSFGQGSDGYTF,TGCGCCAGCACATCTTTTGGACAGGGGAGTGATGGCTACACCTTC
TRBV6-5,TRBD1,15,-,TRBJ1-1,CASSYSQGAWTEAFF,TGTGCCAGCAGTTACTCTCAGGGGGCATGGACTGAAGCTTTCTTT
TRBV5-1,TRBD1,14,-,TRBJ1-5,CASSPDRGTQPQHF,TGCGCCAGCAGCCCGGACAGGGGGACTCAGCCCCAGCATTTT
TRBV29-1,-,16,-,TRBJ1-3,CSVEVGLRGEGNTIYF,TGCAGCGTTGAAGTGGGCCTGCGGGGAGAAGGAAACACCATATATTTT
TRBV10-1,-,11,-,TRBJ1-1,CARGEDTEAFF,TGCGCCCGGGGGGAGGACACTGAAGCTTTCTTT
TRBV5-1,TRBD1,15,once,TRBJ2-1,CASSLTLTGMNEQFF,TGCGCCAGCAGCTTGACACTGACAGGGATGAATGAGCAGTTCTTC
TRBV12-3/TRBV12-4,-,13,-,TRBJ1-1,CASSATGNTEAFF,TGTGCCAGCAGCGCGACAGGGAACACTGAAGCTTTCTTT
TRBV9,TRBD1,17,-,TRBJ1-2,CASSVATRADRGYGYTF,TGTGCCAGCAGCGTAGCTACGCGGGCGGACAGGGGCTATGGCTACACCTTC
TRBV4-1,-,17,-,TRBJ2-7,CASSQSTLKSVGGEQYF,TGCGCCAGCAGCCAATCCACGTTAAAGTCCGTCGGGGGCGAGCAGTACTTC
TRBV7-9,-,13,-,TRBJ1-1,CASSLGTVNEAFF,TGTGCCAGCAGCTTAGGGACAGTAAATGAAGCTTTCTTT
TRBV30,TRBD2,14,few,TRBJ2-1,CAWTSGSSYNEQFF,TGTGCCTGGACTAGCGGGAGCTCCTACAATGAGCAGTTCTTC
TRBV20-1,-,13,-,TRBJ1-1,CSASSTVTREAFF,TGCAGTGCTAGTTCTACCGTAACTCGGGAAGCTTTCTTT
TRBV12-5,-,15,-,TRBJ2-1,CASGLPRPLPDEQFF,TGTGCTAGTGGTTTGCCCCGTCCTCTTCCCGATGAGCAGTTCTTC
TRBV2,-,16,-,TRBJ1-5,CASSLKSFYSNQPQHF,TGTGCCAGCAGCTTGAAGAGTTTTTATAGCAATCAGCCCCAGCATTTT
TRBV7-8,-,12,-,TRBJ1-3,CASSLYTNTIYF,TGTGCCAGCAGCTTATACACAAACACCATATATTTT
TRBV24-1,-,15,-,TRBJ2-1,CATSDPDRMGNEQFF,TGTGCCACCAGTGATCCTGACAGGATGGGCAATGAGCAGTTCTTC
TRBV24-1,TRBD1,18,-,TRBJ2-1,CATGPGQGAAAARLEQFF,TGTGCCACCGGCCCGGGACAGGGGGCCGCGGCCGCACGACTTGAGCAGTTCTTC
TRBV19,-,14,-,TRBJ1-2,CASSIRYENYGYTF,TGTGCCAGTAGTATACGGTACGAGAACTATGGCTACACCTTC
TRBV19,TRBD1,15,-,TRBJ1-2,CASSSLGQGEDGYTF,TGTGCCAGTAGTTCACTTGGACAGGGAGAAGATGGCTACACCTTC
TRBV7-9,-,17,-,TRBJ1-3,CASSLANSLSSGNTIYF,TGTGCCAGCAGCTTAGCGAACAGCCTAAGCTCTGGAAACACCATATATTTT
TRBV18,-,15,-,TRBJ2-5,CASSPFRERVETQYF,TGTGCCAGCTCACCATTTCGGGAGAGGGTAGAGACCCAGTACTTC
TRBV6-4,TRBD1,14,-,TRBJ1-2,CASSDSQGVNGYTF,TGTGCCAGCAGTGACAGTCAGGGGGTAAATGGCTACACCTTC
TRBV12-5,-,17,-,TRBJ1-2,CASGLPPAARGGWGYTF,TGTGCTAGTGGTTTGCCCCCTGCGGCCAGGGGCGGATGGGGCTACACCTTC
TRBV27,-,15,-,TRBJ2-3,CASSFKTEWGDTQYF,TGTGCCAGCAGTTTTAAGACAGAGTGGGGAGATACGCAGTATTTT
TRBV13,-,14,-,TRBJ2-7,CASSPTGGSNEQYF,TGTGCCAGCAGCCCTACGGGGGGCTCCAACGAGCAGTACTTC
TRBV11-3,TRBD1,15,-,TRBJ1-6,CASSINRGENSPLHF,TGTGCCAGCAGCATAAACAGGGGAGAGAATTCACCCCTCCACTTT
TRBV25-1,-,11,-,TRBJ2-7,CASSEYIEQYF,TGTGCCAGCAGTGAATATATCGAGCAGTACTTC
TRBV19,TRBD1,15,-,TRBJ2-2,CASSPRQGETGELFF,TGTGCCAGTAGTCCCCGACAGGGAGAAACCGGGGAGCTGTTTTTT
TRBV5-1,TRBD2,16,-,TRBJ2-2,CASSLSASGNTGELFF,TGCGCCAGCAGCTTGTCGGCTAGCGGGAACACCGGGGAGCTGTTTTTT
TRBV6-2/TRBV6-3,-,14,-,TRBJ1-2,CASSYEVANYGYTF,TGTGCCAGCAGTTACGAGGTAGCTAACTATGGCTACACCTTC
TRBV20-1,TRBD1,18,-,TRBJ1-2,CSASKDRGSLLDNYGYTF,TGCAGTGCTAGTAAGGACAGGGGCTCATTATTGGATAACTATGGCTACACCTTC
TRBV7-3,-,15,-,TRBJ2-3,CASSSLGGGGDTQYF,TGTGCCAGCAGCTCCCTAGGGGGGGGTGGAGATACGCAGTATTTT
TRBV6-5,TRBD2,12,-,TRBJ2-1,CASSLAGGEQFF,TGTGCCAGCAGCTTAGCGGGAGGAGAGCAGTTCTTC
TRBV4-2,TRBD1,16,-,TRBJ1-4,CASSQGQGVTNEKLFF,TGTGCCAGCAGCCAAGGACAGGGGGTTACTAATGAAAAACTGTTTTTT
TRBV28,-,14,few,TRBJ1-2,CASSLGLEWEGYTF,TGTGCCAGCAGTTTGGGTCTGGAATGGGAGGGCTACACCTTC
TRBV5-1,-,15,few,TRBJ1-6,CASSLVAGENSPLHF,TGCGCCAGCAGCTTAGTCGCAGGGGAAAATTCACCCCTCCACTTT
TRBV19,TRBD1,16,-,TRBJ2-5,CASNTGQGRSGETQYF,TGTGCCAGTAATACCGGACAGGGTAGATCGGGAGAGACCCAGTACTTC
TRBV6-1,-,16,once,TRBJ1-5,CASSEAVAWRNQPQHF,TGTGCCAGCAGTGAAGCGGTTGCTTGGCGCAATCAGCCCCAGCATTTT
TRBV10-3,TRBD2,15,-,TRBJ2-3,CAIKLAGGSADTQYF,TGTGCCATCAAACTAGCGGGCGGGAGTGCAGATACGCAGTATTTT
TRBV30,TRBD1,14,-,TRBJ1-5,CASSRDSSNQPQHF,TGTGCCTCCTCCCGGGACAGCAGCAATCAGCCCCAGCATTTT
TRBV6-2/TRBV6-3,-,15,-,TRBJ1-6,CASSYRWGPNSPLHF,TGTGCCAGCAGTTACCGGTGGGGCCCGAATTCACCCCTCCACTTT
TRBV18,-,15,once,TRBJ2-7,CASSPTRQGTYEQYF,TGTGCCAGCTCACCAACTCGGCAGGGTACCTACGAGCAGTACTTC
TRBV7-2,TRBD1,14,-,TRBJ2-7,CASSFKQGAGEQYF,TGTGCCAGCAGCTTCAAACAGGGGGCGGGCGAGCAGTACTTC
TRBV7-8,-,17,-,TRBJ1-2,CASSLRVGAGAGYGYTF,TGTGCCAGCAGCTTACGTGTTGGGGCAGGCGCCGGTTATGGCTACACCTTC
TRBV2,TRBD1,13,few,TRBJ2-1,CASSIQQGVSQFF,TGTGCCAGCAGCATCCAACAGGGGGTTTCGCAGTTCTTC
TRBV6-1,-,17,-,TRBJ1-4,CASSGPKGTKGGEKLFF,TGTGCCAGCAGTGGGCCAAAAGGGACAAAGGGTGGGGAAAAACTGTTTTTT
TRBV7-9,-,15,-,TRBJ1-2,CASSLEVAGLYGYTF,TGTGCCAGCAGCTTAGAGGTCGCGGGTCTCTATGGCTACACCTTC
TRBV18,TRBD2,12,few,TRBJ2-7,CASKSGALEQYF,TGTGCCAGCAAAAGCGGGGCTCTCGAGCAGTACTTC
TRBV10-3,-,14,once,TRBJ2-1,CAISERQEYNEQFF,TGTGCCATCAGTGAGAGACAGGAGTACAATGAGCAGTTCTTC